Given below is one T cell receptor beta chain in context. Antigen unknown. The CDR3 runs 15 residues. Trimming removed 0 bases from V and 1 base from J, with 8 bases in between. CDR1 LNHNV and CDR2 YYDKDF come from the germline V gene (reference sequence). Assaying covered roughly 92,000 TCR templates per sample. The protocol was immunoSEQ multiplex PCR, while the TCRdb copy is restricted to in-frame clones and leaves out a portion. Of about 100,000 clones in the sample, about 90% were seen once. The data belong to a study of siplizumab effects on memory and regulatory T cells. Regarding the study as a whole: Reactions containing siplizumab showed mappable alloreactive CD4+ clones averaging around 70% Treg-derived, versus 25% to 30% in controls. Siplizumab brought about a significant reduction in alloreactive sequences traceable to unstimulated CD4+ memory cells. Apparently more diverse than memory cells, naive T cells also seemed major alloresponse contributors.

Sequencing used CD4+ T cells sorted from blood. The TCR originated in a human donor in good health. Some clones in this sample may be carry-over from other donors' samples. This chain joins TRBV15 and TRBJ2-3; no clear D. The CDR3 nucleotides read TGTGCCACCAGCAGAGACGAGTTTGGCACAGATACGCAGTATTTT. This gives the protein CATSRDEFGTDTQYF.